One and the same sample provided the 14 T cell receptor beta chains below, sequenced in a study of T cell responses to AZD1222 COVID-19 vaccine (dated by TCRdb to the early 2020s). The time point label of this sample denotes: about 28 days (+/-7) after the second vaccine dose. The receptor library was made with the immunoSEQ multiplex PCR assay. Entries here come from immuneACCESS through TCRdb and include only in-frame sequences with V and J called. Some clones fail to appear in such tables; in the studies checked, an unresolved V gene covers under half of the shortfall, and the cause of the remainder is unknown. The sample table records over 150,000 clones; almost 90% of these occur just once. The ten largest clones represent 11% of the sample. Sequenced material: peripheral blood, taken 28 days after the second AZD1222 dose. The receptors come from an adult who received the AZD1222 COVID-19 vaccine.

The CDR3 loop reads CATSRDQAIGQYF. The CDR3 bases are TGTGCCACCAGCAGAGATCAGGCAATAGGGCAGTACTTC. The chain employs TRBV15 and TRBJ2-7, with unresolved D. This CDR3 region has 13 residues. Germline V gene sequence: CDR1 LNHNV, CDR2 YYDKDF (reference sequence). V was clipped by 0 bases and J by 9 bases, with 12 bases between them.

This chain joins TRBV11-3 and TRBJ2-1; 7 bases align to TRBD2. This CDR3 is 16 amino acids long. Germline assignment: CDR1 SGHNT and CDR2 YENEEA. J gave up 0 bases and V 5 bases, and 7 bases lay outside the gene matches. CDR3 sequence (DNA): TGTGCCAGCAGCCCCCTACTAGCGAGCTCCTACAATGAGCAGTTCTTC. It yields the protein CASSPLLASSYNEQFF.

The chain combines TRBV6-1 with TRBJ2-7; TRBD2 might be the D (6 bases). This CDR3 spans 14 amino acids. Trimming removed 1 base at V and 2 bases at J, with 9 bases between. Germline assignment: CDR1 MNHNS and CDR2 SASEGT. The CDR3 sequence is CASSEVGGPYEQYF. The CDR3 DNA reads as TGTGCCAGCAGTGAAGTGGGAGGCCCCTACGAGCAGTACTTC.

DNA of the CDR3: TGTGCCAGCAGCTTCGGGTTGGGCACTGAAGCTTTCTTT. Its translation: CASSFGLGTEAFF. The chain uses TRBV5-6 and TRBJ1-1; D gene unclear. The CDR3 spans 13 residues. Trimming removed 2 bases at V and 4 bases at J, with 9 bases between. The germline CDR1 and CDR2 sequences are SGHDT and YYEEEE.

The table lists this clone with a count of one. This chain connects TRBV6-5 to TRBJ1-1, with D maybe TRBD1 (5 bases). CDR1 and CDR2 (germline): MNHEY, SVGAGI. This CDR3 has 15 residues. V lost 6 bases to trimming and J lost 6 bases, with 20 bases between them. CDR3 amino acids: CASRRLQTVGAEAFF. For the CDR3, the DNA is TGTGCCAGCAGACGACTCCAGACAGTCGGGGCTGAAGCTTTCTTT.

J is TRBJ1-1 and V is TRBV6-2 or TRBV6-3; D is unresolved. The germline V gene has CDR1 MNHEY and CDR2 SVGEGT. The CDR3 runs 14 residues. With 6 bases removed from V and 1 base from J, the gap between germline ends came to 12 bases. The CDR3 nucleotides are TGTGCCAGCAGCCACCGGGCCGGGAACACTGAAGCTTTCTTT. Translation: CASSHRAGNTEAFF.

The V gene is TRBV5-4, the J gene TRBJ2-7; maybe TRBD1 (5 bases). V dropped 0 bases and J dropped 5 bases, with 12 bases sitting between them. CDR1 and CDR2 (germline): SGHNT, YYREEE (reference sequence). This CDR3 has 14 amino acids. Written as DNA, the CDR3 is TGTGCCAGCAGCTTGGTACCAGGGATCCACGAGCAGTACTTC. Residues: CASSLVPGIHEQYF.

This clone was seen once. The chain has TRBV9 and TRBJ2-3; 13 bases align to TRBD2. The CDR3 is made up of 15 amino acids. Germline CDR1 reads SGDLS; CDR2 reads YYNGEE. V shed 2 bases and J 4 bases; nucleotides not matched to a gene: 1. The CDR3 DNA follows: TGTGCCAGCAGCGTCACTAGCGGGGGGGCAGATACGCAGTATTTT. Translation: CASSVTSGGADTQYF.

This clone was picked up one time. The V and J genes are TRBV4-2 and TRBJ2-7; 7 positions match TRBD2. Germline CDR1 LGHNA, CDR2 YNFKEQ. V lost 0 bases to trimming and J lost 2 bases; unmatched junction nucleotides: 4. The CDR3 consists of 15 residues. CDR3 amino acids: CASSQEGSGAYEQYF. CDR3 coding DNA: TGTGCCAGCAGCCAAGAAGGGAGCGGGGCCTACGAGCAGTACTTC.

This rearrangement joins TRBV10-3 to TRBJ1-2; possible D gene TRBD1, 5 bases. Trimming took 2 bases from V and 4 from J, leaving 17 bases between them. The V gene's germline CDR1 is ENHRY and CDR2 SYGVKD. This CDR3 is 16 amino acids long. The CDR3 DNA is TGTGCCATCAGTGAGGATGGGGGAAGGATACTCTATGGCTACACCTTC. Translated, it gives CAISEDGGRILYGYTF.

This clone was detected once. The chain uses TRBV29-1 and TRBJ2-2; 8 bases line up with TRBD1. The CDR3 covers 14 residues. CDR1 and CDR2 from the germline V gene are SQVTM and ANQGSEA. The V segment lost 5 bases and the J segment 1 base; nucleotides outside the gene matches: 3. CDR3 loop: CSVWTGMNTGELFF. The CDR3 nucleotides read TGCAGCGTTTGGACAGGGATGAACACCGGGGAGCTGTTTTTT.

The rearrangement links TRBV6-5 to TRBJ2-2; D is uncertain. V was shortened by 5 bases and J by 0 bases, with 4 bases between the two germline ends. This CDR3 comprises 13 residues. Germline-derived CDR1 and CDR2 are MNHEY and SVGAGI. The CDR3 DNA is TGTGCCAGCAGTCATGCGAACACCGGGGAGCTGTTTTTT. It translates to CASSHANTGELFF.

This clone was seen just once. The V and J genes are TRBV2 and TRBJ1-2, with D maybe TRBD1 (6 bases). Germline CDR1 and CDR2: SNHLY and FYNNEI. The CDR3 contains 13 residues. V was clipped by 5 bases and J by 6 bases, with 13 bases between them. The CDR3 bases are TGTGCCAGCAGTAAACAGGGCAAGGATGGCTACACCTTC. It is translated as CASSKQGKDGYTF. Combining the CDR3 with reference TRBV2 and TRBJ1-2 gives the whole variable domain EPEVTQTPSHQVTQMGQEVILRCVPISNHLYFYWYRQILGQKVEFLVSFYNNEISEKSEIFDDQFSVERPDGSNFTLKIRSTKLEDSAMYFCASSKQGKDGYTFGSGTRLTVV.

The CDR3 DNA sequence: TGTGCCAGTAGTCCACAGGTTAGCACAGATACGCAGTATTTT. Amino acid sequence: CASSPQVSTDTQYF. This chain joins TRBV19 and TRBJ2-3; D possibly corresponds to TRBD1 (5 bases). The V end lost 5 bases, the J end lost 0 bases, and 9 bases lay between the germline ends. Germline CDR1 and CDR2: LNHDA and SQIVND (reference sequence). This CDR3 contains 14 residues. Based on the CDR3 plus reference TRBV19 and TRBJ2-3, the full variable domain is DGGITQSPKYLFRKEGQNVTLSCEQNLNHDAMYWYRQDPGQGLRLIYYSQIVNDFQKGDIAEGYSVSREKKESFPLTVTSAQKNPTAFYLCASSPQVSTDTQYFGPGTRLTVL.